This T cell receptor beta chain was observed in a study of blood T cell repertoires in COVID-19. Background on the study: Donors in the United States, Italy and Spain gave samples during acute or convalescent COVID-19. The cDNA or gDNA used as material had been derived from T cells, B-cell-depleted T cells, or PBMCs.

Per the original methods: Reference gene primer amplification gave nucleated cell count estimates. Assay used: immunoSEQ multiplex PCR; TCRdb lists only in-frame clones, some missing. V, J and clone size are those of that table, while D and trimming were read from the DNA. Of under 200,000 clones in the sample, roughly 84% were seen once. The CDR3 has 12 amino acids. Trimming left V 4 bases short and J 7 bases short, with 10 bases between. From germline, CDR1 is SGHNT and CDR2 YENEEA. J is TRBJ2-5 and V is TRBV11-3; the D gene is possibly TRBD2 (6 bases). Sample: peripheral blood. The clonotype originates from a human donor with acute or convalescent COVID-19. The donor label of this sample is uncertain. CDR3 in amino acids: CASSWRRGTQYF. CDR3 in DNA: TGTGCCAGCAGCTGGAGGCGGGGGACCCAGTACTTC.